A selection of T cell receptor beta chains follows, all from one sample in a study of T cell responses to AZD1222 COVID-19 vaccine. Generated by immunoSEQ multiplex PCR, the TCRdb table keeps only in-frame clones and is missing some. This table holds some 150,000 clones, 88% found once. This material consisted of peripheral blood, taken 28 days after the second AZD1222 dose. The receptor source for this set is an adult who received the AZD1222 COVID-19 vaccine. Both conserved end residues are part of each CDR3. A D gene is named only where the DNA matches it firmly. Size is omitted from some rows. Given values are once, few, many or a class for expanded clones.

CASSPAGQGKEKLFF	TGTGCCAGCAGCCCGGCCGGGCAGGGGAAAGAAAAACTGTTTTTT	-	TRBV14	TRBJ1-4	-
CASSLSGTGNYEQYF	TGTGCCAGCAGTTTAAGTGGGACAGGAAACTACGAGCAGTACTTC	-	TRBV28	TRBJ2-7	TRBD1
CASSLVGGNQPQHF	TGTGCCAGCAGCTTAGTGGGTGGGAATCAGCCCCAGCATTTT	-	TRBV7-2	TRBJ1-5	-
CASSFDTGGGEQYF	TGTGCCAGCAGTTTTGATACAGGGGGAGGCGAGCAGTACTTC	-	TRBV28	TRBJ2-7	TRBD1
CASSVAGGLGLGTGELFF	TGTGCCAGCAGCGTAGCTGGGGGACTAGGGCTGGGCACCGGGGAGCTGTTTTTT	few	TRBV9	TRBJ2-2	TRBD2
CASSQGLALGETQYF	TGTGCCAGCAGCCAAGGCCTAGCCCTGGGTGAGACCCAGTACTTC	-	TRBV3-1/TRBV3-2	TRBJ2-5	-
CASSQGGGRTGELFF	TGCGCCAGCAGCCAGGGCGGGGGCAGGACCGGGGAGCTGTTTTTT	-	TRBV4-1	TRBJ2-2	-
CASSEQWSSYEQYF	TGTGCCAGTAGTGAACAGTGGAGCTCCTACGAGCAGTACTTC	-	TRBV19	TRBJ2-7	-
CASSIKATSGNTIYF	TGTGCCAGTAGTATTAAAGCTACCTCTGGAAACACCATATATTTT	-	TRBV19	TRBJ1-3	-
CASSLLVRPNTEAFF	TGTGCCAGCAGCTTGTTGGTTAGACCGAACACTGAAGCTTTCTTT	-	TRBV5-8	TRBJ1-1	-
CASSLRRVKAGNSPLHF	TGTGCCAGCAGCTTGCGCAGGGTAAAGGCCGGCAATTCACCCCTCCACTTT	-	TRBV7-9	TRBJ1-6	-
CACGGAGELFF	TGTGCCTGCGGGGGGGCCGGGGAGCTGTTTTTT	-	TRBV30	TRBJ2-2	TRBD2
CASSLSTGPYNEQFF	TGTGCCAGCAGCTTGTCCACGGGGCCTTACAATGAGCAGTTCTTC	-	TRBV5-4	TRBJ2-1	-
CASSLLASLGETQYF	TGCGCCAGCAGCCTACTAGCGTCTTTGGGAGAGACCCAGTACTTC	-	TRBV5-1	TRBJ2-5	TRBD2
CASSLGVGGEQYF	TGCGCCAGCAGCTTGGGTGTCGGGGGCGAGCAGTACTTC	-	TRBV5-1	TRBJ2-7	-
CASSQGYETQYF	TGTGCCAGCAGCCAGGGTTACGAGACCCAGTACTTC	few	TRBV3-1/TRBV3-2	TRBJ2-5	-
CASSDRDTGELFF	TGTGCCAGCTCCGACAGGGACACCGGGGAGCTGTTTTTT	once	TRBV18	TRBJ2-2	TRBD1
CASSVGLAAQETQYF	TGTGCCAGCAGTGTGGGACTAGCGGCTCAAGAGACCCAGTACTTC	-	TRBV2	TRBJ2-5	TRBD2
CASSAEGWGYHEQFF	TGTGCCAGCAGTGCAGAGGGGTGGGGATACCATGAGCAGTTCTTC	-	TRBV27	TRBJ2-1	-
CASSPGETGNYGYTF	TGTGCCAGTAGTCCCGGCGAGACGGGTAACTATGGCTACACCTTC	-	TRBV19	TRBJ1-2	-
CASSYSRVGGNTIYF	TGTGCCAGCAGTTACTCGAGGGTCGGGGGAAACACCATATATTTT	-	TRBV6-5	TRBJ1-3	-
CASQTPPYGYTF	TGTGCCAGCCAGACCCCTCCCTATGGCTACACCTTC	-	TRBV19	TRBJ1-2	-
CASSEVSMNTEAFF	TGTGCCAGCAGTGAGGTATCCATGAACACTGAAGCTTTCTTT	-	TRBV2	TRBJ1-1	-